Included here is one TCR beta chain sequence, with context. The antigen remains undetermined. This table comes from immunoSEQ multiplex PCR, and its TCRdb copy is limited to in-frame clones, with some not included. Among about 220,000 clones, over 80% were seen once, and the ten largest hold around 1.1%. Separate from the roughly 700-subject first cohort, the approximately 130-subject validation cohort was the one that the donors belonged to. This specimen belongs to a study of cytomegalovirus exposure and HLA in healthy donors. Study-wide findings and caveats: Rarity held for most TCR sequences, but there were some public TCRs that occurred in many donors. The listing of roughly 160 TCR beta chains classed them as cytomegalovirus-associated.

The germline V gene has CDR1 MDHEN and CDR2 SYDVKM. This CDR3 has 14 amino acids. V gave up 4 bases and J gave up 7 bases, with 11 bases separating them. The receptor's source is a woman aged 18-29 years in good health and CMV-seronegative. The sample was PBMCs. V is TRBV28 and J is TRBJ1-6; D ambiguous. The CDR3 DNA follows: TGTGCCAGCAGTTCCCCCCTCGGGAATTCACCCCTCCACTTT. Amino acids: CASSSPLGNSPLHF.